This T cell receptor (beta chain) was identified in a study of T cells after yellow fever vaccination (dated by TCRdb to about 2019). Study-level background: The SMART-Seq v4 Ultra Low Input RNA kit was used to prepare libraries from fractions with low cell numbers. Blood was collected at multiple timepoints before and after primary and secondary immunization, and bulk PBMC replicates and cell subsets were isolated. Two healthy male donors made up the cohort, one aged 18 to 29 years and the other aged 30 to 39 years. Bulk TCR alpha and beta repertoires were sequenced longitudinally to track T-cell clones before and after primary and booster YFV17D yellow fever vaccination.

This specimen's treatment or condition label, per the study, means: live attenuated yellow fever vaccine strain. A standard Ficoll-Paque protocol was used to isolate PBMCs from peripheral blood. Dynabeads CD4 and CD8 positive selection kits were used to isolate CD4 and CD8 T-cell fractions. TriZol was used to extract RNA from bulk PBMCs, from CD4 and CD8 fractions, and from dextramer-positive and dextramer-negative fractions. What the research found in general, with its limitations: After the booster, most of the clones that had expanded following primary vaccination were detected again (roughly 96% of CD4 and roughly 90% of CD8), which suggests that memory was broadly maintained. The secondary T-cell response was weaker than the primary response but faster, peaking on day 5 instead of day 15. A small fraction of clonotypes appeared in both the CD4 and CD8 compartments, likely as a result of convergent recombination. Because abundant contaminating clonotypes from the bulk population could be contained in FACS-sorted repertoires, computational filtering was required. Only a couple of donors were included in the study, so the extent to which the findings can be generalized is limited.

Concerning this clonotype: Its antigen remains undetermined. Base qualities were left out, and no much larger clone turns up one base away.

Unmatched junction bases come to 3, with V trimmed by 4 bases and J by 6 bases. The CDR3 runs 13 residues from the cysteine to the phenylalanine. Left in the record is the CDR3 DNA by itself, 39 bases read in frame from the first base. The germline V gene yields SGHRS for CDR1 and YFSETQ for CDR2. TCR cDNA was made using 5'RACE template switching, a step that added a universal primer site and unique molecular identifiers. Priming of cDNA synthesis was performed from both the TCR alpha and TCR beta constant segments. Two PCR steps were used to amplify libraries, with sample barcodes and sequencing adapters being added in the second step. Libraries were sequenced on Illumina HiSeq 2500 (2x100 bp) or NovaSeq (2x150 bp). On the study's bioinformatics: MIGEC handled demultiplexing of reads and collapsing into UMI consensus sequences, while MiXCR performed V(D)J alignment. Using edgeR on replicate PBMC samples, clonotypes were called vaccine-responding if FDR was below 0.01 and the log2 fold change was above 5 up to day 15. Each bulk clonotype was labeled CD4 or CD8 based on which sequenced repertoire, CD4 or CD8, contained the clonotype at higher abundance. Using fastp trimming at Q25 and MiXCR clonotype assembly, TCRdb reanalyzed the public sequencing data and kept in-frame beta chains. CDR3 protein sequences are deduplicated, and each keeps its most common genes and DNA. TCRdb's processing, not the authors', yielded these V and J calls. The sample table records about 110,000 distinct CDR3 sequences; more than 7.5% of these occur just once. The ten most abundant clones make up around 25% of the sample.

The sequencing used CD8+ T cells sorted from PBMCs, collected 45 days after the yellow fever booster vaccination. The receptor's source is a man younger than 45 who received the YFV17D yellow fever vaccine. The V and J segments used are TRBV5-1 and TRBJ2-7, with 11 junctional bases fitting TRBD1. The CDR3 sequence is CASSGGQGAEQYF. The DNA sequence follows: TGCGCCAGCAGCGGAGGACAGGGGGCCGAGCAGTACTTC.